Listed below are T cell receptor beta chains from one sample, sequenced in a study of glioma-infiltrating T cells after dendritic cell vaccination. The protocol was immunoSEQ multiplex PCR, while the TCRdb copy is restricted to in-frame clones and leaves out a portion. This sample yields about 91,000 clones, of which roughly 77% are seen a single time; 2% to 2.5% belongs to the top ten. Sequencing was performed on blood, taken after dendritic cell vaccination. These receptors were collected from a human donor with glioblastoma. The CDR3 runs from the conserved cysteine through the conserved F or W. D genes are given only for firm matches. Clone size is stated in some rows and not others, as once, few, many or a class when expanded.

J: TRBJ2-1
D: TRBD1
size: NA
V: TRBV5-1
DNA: TGCGCCAGCAGCTTGTGGGGCCCCCCGGGACAGCAAAGGAACAATGAGCAGTTCTTC
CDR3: CASSLWGPPGQQRNNEQFF

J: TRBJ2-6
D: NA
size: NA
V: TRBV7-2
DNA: TGTGCCAGCAGGGAACAGGTCTCTGGGGCCAACGTCCTGACTTTC
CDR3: CASREQVSGANVLTF

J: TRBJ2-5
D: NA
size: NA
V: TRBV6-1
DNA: TGTGCCAGCAGTGAACCAGGGGTATCCCAAGAGACCCAGTACTTC
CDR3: CASSEPGVSQETQYF

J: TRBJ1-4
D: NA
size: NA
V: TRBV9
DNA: TGTGCCAGCAGCGTAGCTCTGCAGTCTAATGAAAAACTGTTTTTT
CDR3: CASSVALQSNEKLFF

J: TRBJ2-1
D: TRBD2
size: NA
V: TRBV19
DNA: TGTGCCAGTAGTACCCGACTAGCGGCTCGCAATGAGCAGTTCTTC
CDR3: CASSTRLAARNEQFF

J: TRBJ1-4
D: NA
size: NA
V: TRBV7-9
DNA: TGTGCCAGCAGCTTAGCTCAGGGAAACGAAAAACTGTTTTTT
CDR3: CASSLAQGNEKLFF

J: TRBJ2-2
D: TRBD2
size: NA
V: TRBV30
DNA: TGTGCCTGGGCGGGACTAGCGGGAGCAAACACCGGGGAGCTGTTTTTT
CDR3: CAWAGLAGANTGELFF

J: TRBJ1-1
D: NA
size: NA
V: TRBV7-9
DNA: TGTGCCAGCAGCCCACCAACCGGACATGGGAACACTGAAGCTTTCTTT
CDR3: CASSPPTGHGNTEAFF

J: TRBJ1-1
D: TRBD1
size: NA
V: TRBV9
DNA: TGTGCCAGCAGCGGTTACGGGACAGGGAACACTGAAGCTTTCTTT
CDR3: CASSGYGTGNTEAFF

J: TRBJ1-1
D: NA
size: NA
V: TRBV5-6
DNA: TGTGCCAGCAGCCTACGGACAGACCTGAACACTGAAGCTTTCTTT
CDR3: CASSLRTDLNTEAFF

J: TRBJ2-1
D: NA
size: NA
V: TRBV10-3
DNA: TGTGCCATCATGAGGGCCGGAAACTTCTACAATGAGCAGTTCTTC
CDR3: CAIMRAGNFYNEQFF

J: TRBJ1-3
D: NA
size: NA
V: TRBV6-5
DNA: TGTGCCAGCGAGTCTCAGCAGGGCTCTGGAAACACCATATATTTT
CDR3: CASESQQGSGNTIYF

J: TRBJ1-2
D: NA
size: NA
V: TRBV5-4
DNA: TGTGCCAGCAGCTTGGAGTCGGGAAGCCGGGGCTACACCTTC
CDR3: CASSLESGSRGYTF

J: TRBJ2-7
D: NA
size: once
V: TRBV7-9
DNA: TGTGCCAGCAGCTTACGGGTTTCCTACTACGAGCAGTACTTC
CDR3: CASSLRVSYYEQYF

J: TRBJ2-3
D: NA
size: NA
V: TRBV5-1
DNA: TGCGCCAGCAGCTTGGTAGCCCTTAGTGTGAATACGCAGTATTTT
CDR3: CASSLVALSVNTQYF

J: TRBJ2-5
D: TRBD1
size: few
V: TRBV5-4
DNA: TGTGCCAGCAGCTATGGTATGGGACAGGGACAAGAGACCCAGTACTTC
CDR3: CASSYGMGQGQETQYF

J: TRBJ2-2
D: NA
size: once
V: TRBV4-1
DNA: TGCGCCAGCAGTCGTCAGAAGGAGGGGCCCGGGGAGCTGTTTTTT
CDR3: CASSRQKEGPGELFF

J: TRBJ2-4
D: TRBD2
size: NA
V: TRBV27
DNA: TGTGCCAGCAGTTTAAGGGAGGGGGCCAAAAACATTCAGTACTTC
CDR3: CASSLREGAKNIQYF

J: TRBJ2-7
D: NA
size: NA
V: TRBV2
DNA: TGTGCCAGCGTAGGGGGGGCTGGCTACGAGCAGTACTTC
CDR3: CASVGGAGYEQYF

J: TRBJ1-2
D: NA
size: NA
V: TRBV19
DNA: TGTGCCAGTAGTCCGGGGGGGAACTATGGCTACACCTTC
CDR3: CASSPGGNYGYTF

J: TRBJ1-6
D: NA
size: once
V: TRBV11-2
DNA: TGTGCCAGCAGCTTAGGACTCACCGAAGGTTCACCCCTCCACTTT
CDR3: CASSLGLTEGSPLHF

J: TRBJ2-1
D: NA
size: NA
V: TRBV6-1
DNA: TGTGCCAGCAGGGAGGGGATCCCCGCGGTAGATGAGCAGTTCTTC
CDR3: CASREGIPAVDEQFF

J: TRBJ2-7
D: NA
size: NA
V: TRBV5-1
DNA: TGCGCCAGCAGGCGAGAGAGGTACGAGCAGTACTTC
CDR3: CASRRERYEQYF

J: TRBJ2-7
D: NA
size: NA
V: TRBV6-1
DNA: TGTGCCAGCAGTCACACAGGGTCGAGGGGTGACGAGCAGTACTTC
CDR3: CASSHTGSRGDEQYF

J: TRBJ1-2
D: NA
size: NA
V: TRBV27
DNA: TGTGCCAGCAGTCTCAGGGGAGGGGGGAACTATGGCTACACCTTC
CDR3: CASSLRGGGNYGYTF

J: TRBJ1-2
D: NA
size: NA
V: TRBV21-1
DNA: TGTGCCAGCAGCATCCGACAGGGGGCGCACCATTGCTATGGCTACACCTTC
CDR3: CASSIRQGAHHCYGYTF

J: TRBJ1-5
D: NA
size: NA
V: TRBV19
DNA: TGTGCCAGTAGTATGGGAGTCCAGGGCAATCAGCCCCAGCATTTT
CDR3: CASSMGVQGNQPQHF

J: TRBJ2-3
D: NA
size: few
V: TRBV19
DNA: TGTGCCAGTAGCAACAGGGTTAGCACAGATACGCAGTATTTT
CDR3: CASSNRVSTDTQYF

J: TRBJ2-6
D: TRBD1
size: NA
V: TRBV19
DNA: TGTGCCAGTAGTTCCGGACAGGGGATCTCTGGGGCCAACGTCCTGACTTTC
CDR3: CASSSGQGISGANVLTF

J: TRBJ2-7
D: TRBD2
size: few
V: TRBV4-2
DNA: TGTGCCAGCAGCCTTGGACTAGCGGGGGGAACCTCCCCCTACGAGCAGTACTTC
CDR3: CASSLGLAGGTSPYEQYF

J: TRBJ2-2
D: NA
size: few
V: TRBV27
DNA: TGTGCCAGCAGCCAGGGTTCCGGGGAGCTGTTTTTT
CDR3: CASSQGSGELFF

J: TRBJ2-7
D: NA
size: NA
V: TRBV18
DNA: TGTGCCAGCTCGCGAGACAGAGACTACGAGCAGTACTTC
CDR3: CASSRDRDYEQYF

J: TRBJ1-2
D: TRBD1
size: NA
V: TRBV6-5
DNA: TGTGCCAGCAGTTCCCCCTTCAGGGGGCCCTATGGCTACACCTTC
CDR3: CASSSPFRGPYGYTF

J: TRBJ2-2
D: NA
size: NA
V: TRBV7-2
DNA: TGTGCCAGCAGCTTTGAGGGCCGAGGTGGCACCGGGGAGCTGTTTTTT
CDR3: CASSFEGRGGTGELFF

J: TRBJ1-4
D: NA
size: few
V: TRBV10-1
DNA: TGCGCCAGCAGTGACCGGGAGGGCAGGTGGGAAAAACTGTTTTTT
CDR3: CASSDREGRWEKLFF

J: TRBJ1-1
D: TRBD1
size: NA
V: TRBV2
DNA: TGTGCCTGCAAACGGGACAGGGGCGGGGGGGACACTGAAGCTTTCTTT
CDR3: CACKRDRGGGDTEAFF

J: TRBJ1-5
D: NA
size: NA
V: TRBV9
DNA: TGTGCCAGCAGCGTAGATAGTCAGGGAGGTCAGCCCCAGCATTTT
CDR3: CASSVDSQGGQPQHF

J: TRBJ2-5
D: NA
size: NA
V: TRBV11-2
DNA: TGTGCCAGCAGCGTAGGACTTTTGAAGACCCAGTACTTC
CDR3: CASSVGLLKTQYF

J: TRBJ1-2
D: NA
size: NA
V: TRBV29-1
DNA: TGCAGCGTGGGAAAGCCCGGGGTCGCGAACTATGGCTACACCTTC
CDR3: CSVGKPGVANYGYTF

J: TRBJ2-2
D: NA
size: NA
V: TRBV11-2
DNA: TGTGCCAGCAGCTTGTACACCACCGGGGAGCTGTTTTTT
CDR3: CASSLYTTGELFF

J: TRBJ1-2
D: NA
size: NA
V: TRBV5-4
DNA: TGTGCCACCAACTCCTGGGCAGGGATTAACTATGGCTACACCTTC
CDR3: CATNSWAGINYGYTF

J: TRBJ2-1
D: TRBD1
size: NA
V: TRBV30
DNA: TGTGCCTGTCCCCAGGGGGCCGCGCACTACAATGAGCAGTTCTTC
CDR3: CACPQGAAHYNEQFF

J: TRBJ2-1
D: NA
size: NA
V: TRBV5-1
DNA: TGCGCCAGCAGCTTTGGTTGGCAGGGTAACGTCAATGAGCAGTTCTTC
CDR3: CASSFGWQGNVNEQFF

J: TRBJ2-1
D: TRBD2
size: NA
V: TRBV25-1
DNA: TGTGCCAGCAGTACCCCCGGGACTAGCCTCAATGAGCAGTTCTTC
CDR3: CASSTPGTSLNEQFF

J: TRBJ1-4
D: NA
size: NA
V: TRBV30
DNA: TGTGCCTGGAGCCGGGGGAGGAATGAAAAACTGTTTTTT
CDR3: CAWSRGRNEKLFF

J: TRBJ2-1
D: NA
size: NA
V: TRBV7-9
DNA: TGTGCCAGCACTTACGAGGTAGAGCAGTTCTTC
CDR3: CASTYEVEQFF

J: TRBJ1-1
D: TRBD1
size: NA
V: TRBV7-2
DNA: TGTGCCAGCAGCTTTCGGGACAGTAGGGCTTTCTTT
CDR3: CASSFRDSRAFF

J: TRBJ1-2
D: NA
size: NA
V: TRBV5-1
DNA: TGCGCCAGCAGCTTGGGGGACTCCGCAGGAGGCTACACCTTC
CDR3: CASSLGDSAGGYTF

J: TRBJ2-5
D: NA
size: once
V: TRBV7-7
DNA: TGTGCCAGCAGCCAGACCGGGACACTCAAAGAGACCCAGTACTTC
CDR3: CASSQTGTLKETQYF

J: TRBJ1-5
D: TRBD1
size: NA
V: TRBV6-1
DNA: TGTGCCAGCAGTGAAGTTTGGGGACAGTCTTATTTTGGGGCCCAGCATTTT
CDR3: CASSEVWGQSYFGAQHF

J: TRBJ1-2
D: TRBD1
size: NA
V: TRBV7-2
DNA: TGTGCCAGCAGCCCTGACAGGGTTAGAGGTGGCTACACCTTC
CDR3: CASSPDRVRGGYTF

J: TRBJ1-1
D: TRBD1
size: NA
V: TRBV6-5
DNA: TGTGCCAGCAGTTATCAGACAGGGAGGATCGGCACTGAAGCTTTCTTT
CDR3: CASSYQTGRIGTEAFF

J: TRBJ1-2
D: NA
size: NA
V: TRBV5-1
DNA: TGCGCCAGCAGCCTAAAGGCGGGGGGCGCCAACTATGGCTACACCTTC
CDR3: CASSLKAGGANYGYTF

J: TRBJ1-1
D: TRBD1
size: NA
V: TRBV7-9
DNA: TGTGCCAGCAGCTGGGGACAGGGGAACACTGAAGCTTTCTTT
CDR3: CASSWGQGNTEAFF

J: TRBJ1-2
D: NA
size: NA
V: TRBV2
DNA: TGTGCCAGCATGTTAACAGGGGGCTACACCTTC
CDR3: CASMLTGGYTF

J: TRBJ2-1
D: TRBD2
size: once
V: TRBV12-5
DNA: TGTGCTAGCAATAGCGGGAGGGGCAATGAGCAGTTCTTC
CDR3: CASNSGRGNEQFF

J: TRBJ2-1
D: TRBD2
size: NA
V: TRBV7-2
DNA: TGTGCCAGCAGCTTGATGGGCCGGGGGGGCCGAGATGAGCAGTTCTTC
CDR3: CASSLMGRGGRDEQFF

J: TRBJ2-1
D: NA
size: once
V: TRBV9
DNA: TGTGCCAGCAGCGTAGCCCTACTGGGGCTTAACAATGAGCAGTTCTTC
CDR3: CASSVALLGLNNEQFF

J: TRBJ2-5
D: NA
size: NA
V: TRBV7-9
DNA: TGTGCCAGCAGCTCCTCGGTTGGTGCAGGCCGGGGGGAGACCCAGTACTTC
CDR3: CASSSSVGAGRGETQYF